Below, one T cell receptor beta chain is given with its context. Its antigen remains unidentified. No per-base quality is available; no much larger clone lies one base away. The data belong to a study of graft-versus-host responses after intestinal transplantation (dated by TCRdb to the early 2020s). The study in broad terms: The transplants that recipients received were multivisceral, liver-intestinal, or isolated intestinal. All recipients received anti-thymocyte globulin induction followed by maintenance tacrolimus and steroids for about three years. Graft-versus-host and host-versus-graft alloreactive T cell clones were tracked in the graft, circulation and bone marrow after intestinal transplantation using bulk TCR-beta CDR3 sequencing. To identify alloreactive clones, pre-transplant mixed lymphocyte reaction products were sequenced and then compared with unstimulated pre-transplant donor and recipient T cells. A cohort of fewer than 25 intestinal transplant recipients, including one retransplant, was enrolled, and a few patients lacking pretransplant specimens were excluded. Donor T cell macrochimerism was defined as a peak of at least 4% donor T cells among recipient peripheral blood mononuclear cells. Rather than going through the commercial service, samples from a few later patients were sequenced in-house on an Illumina MiSeq and processed with MiXCR. The paper's findings and limits, for the study overall: GvH clones were detected in recipient bone marrow, and some appeared earlier in ileal mucosa or blood, consistent with an intestinal mucosal origin. The relatively low number and heterogeneity of intestinal transplant patients limited the conclusions. In patients with donor T cell macrochimerism, the allografts had high GvH to HvG T cell clonal ratios. Early after transplant, peak levels of circulating GvH clones were found to be associated with declines in HvG clones.

The cysteine opens and the phenylalanine closes a CDR3 of 13 amino acids. Only the CDR3 region is kept as DNA, spanning 39 bases read in frame from base 1. The germline V gene specifies SQVTM as CDR1 and ANQGSEA as CDR2. V gives up 5 bases and J gives up 6 bases, and the segment between their germline ends measures 16 bases. The library came from the immunoSEQ multiplex PCR assay. In most patients, genomic DNA was isolated using the Qiagen DNeasy Blood and Tissue Kit and sent frozen to Adaptive Biotechnologies for TCR sequencing. Adaptive Biotechnologies carried out high-throughput TCR-beta CDR3 sequencing of genomic DNA for most patients. The original methods were these. Adaptive's ImmunoSEQ software was the source of the TCR sequencing data for 15 to 20 patients, while a few other patients were processed with MiXCR and VDJtools. To correct CD4 versus CD8 sorting errors, sequences present in both subsets at a frequency ratio below 5:1 were removed. Because the origin of CDR3 nucleotide sequences shared between donor and recipient could not be assigned, those sequences were removed. Alloreactive clones required at least 2-fold expansion over unstimulated cells and minimum CFSE-low frequency of 0.002% (template counts) or 0.001% (read counts). Mappable clones were those detected in sequenced pre-transplant spleen, lymph node, or MLR CFSE-low populations of the donor or recipient. The cumulative frequency of alloreactive clones was calculated as a percentage of all sequences, weighted by copy number. TCRdb limited this immuneACCESS table to in-frame rearrangements with V and J called. A share of clones is missing; checked studies link under half to unresolved V genes, and the rest is unexplained. That table gives V, J and clone size, and the DNA gave D and trimming. The sample records 40,000 or so clones, around 96% of which are singletons. The ten top clones hold around 0.22% of the sample.

The time point label here, explained by the study, means: cells obtained before transplantation from donor or recipient. CD3+CD4+ and CD3+CD8+ populations were FACS-sorted from unstimulated pre-transplant donor and recipient cells taken from spleen or lymph nodes. The rearrangement combines TRBV29-1 with TRBJ1-1; a tentative D call is TRBD1 (5 bases match). This specimen consisted of unstimulated CD8+ T cells sorted from spleen or lymph node cells, obtained before transplant. The receptor was derived from a human donor who was the organ donor for an intestinal transplant. CDR3 protein: CSVKFYGDPEAFF. The sequenced DNA is TGCAGCGTTAAATTTTATGGGGACCCTGAAGCTTTCTTT.